This paragraph covers one T cell receptor (beta chain) sequence. The V gene's germline CDR1 is SGHNT and CDR2 YENEEA. The CDR3 contains 18 residues. J was trimmed by 4 bases and V by 5 bases; bases with no gene match: 10. The sample belongs to a study of Ad26.COV2.S vaccination and SARS-CoV-2 variants. Background on the study: Donor was one of the participants in the Ad26.COV2.S arm of the COV1001 trial.

The treatment denotes: some 19 received Ad26.COV2.S at low or high dose, single or two shots; 5 received placebo; per-sample allocation not given. Material that was analyzed had been drawn on day 63 after the first vaccine or placebo injection. An adult donor aged 18-55 years was enrolled in Boston. As its vector, the vaccine had Ad26, which expressed Wuhan-strain SARS-CoV-2 spike. Here immunoSEQ multiplex PCR was the method, and the copy in TCRdb shows in-frame clones only, minus some. Of roughly 250,000 clones detected, 87% appear once; the ten largest clones hold roughly 3%. The gene calls are TRBV11-3 and TRBJ2-3; 15 nucleotides agree with TRBD2. The sequence was obtained from a person aged 18-60 years who received the Ad26.COV2.S COVID-19 vaccine or a placebo. The source was peripheral blood, collected in a trial of Ad26.COV2.S vaccine versus placebo. The CDR3 nucleotides are TGTGCCAGCAGCCCCTGGACTAGCGGGGGGGCGGGCGCAGATACGCAGTATTTT. This gives the protein CASSPWTSGGAGADTQYF.